This passage covers 18 T cell receptor beta chains from one sample sequenced in a study of blood T cell repertoires in COVID-19 (dated by TCRdb to the early 2020s). Libraries came from the immunoSEQ multiplex PCR assay. The immuneACCESS repertoire file appears here via TCRdb, limited to in-frame rearrangements. These files lack a portion of the clones; in checked studies, under half of the deficit traces to unresolved V genes, and the cause of the others is not known. In all, the sample holds about 180,000 clones, and 86% of those were seen once. The biggest ten clones account for approximately 2.9% of the sample. The sequencing input was peripheral blood. All receptors derive from a woman aged 25-40 years with active or convalescent COVID-19.

V and J are TRBV11-3 and TRBJ1-5, with 10 bases matching TRBD1. The CDR3 has 15 amino acids. In germline, CDR1 is SGHNT, CDR2 YENEEA. Unmatched junction bases numbered 7, after V lost 5 bases and J lost 6 bases. This CDR3 reads CASSPGTGEFQPQHF. CDR3 DNA sequence: TGTGCCAGCAGCCCCGGGACAGGGGAATTTCAGCCCCAGCATTTT.

The chain employs TRBV11-3 and TRBJ1-6, with TRBD1 identical over 8 bases. The J segment lost 9 bases and the V segment lost 8 bases, leaving 6 bases of the junction unmatched. Germline CDR1 reads SGHNT; CDR2 reads YENEEA. The CDR3 is 13 amino acids. This CDR3 is CASSDRDGSPLHF. The CDR3 DNA is TGTGCCAGCTCGGACAGGGACGGTTCACCCCTCCACTTT.

The chain links TRBV27 to TRBJ2-7; the match to TRBD1 covers 10 bases. Germline CDR1 reads MNHEY; CDR2 reads SMNVEV (reference sequence). The CDR3 totals 17 residues. Trimming took 0 bases from V and 2 from J; bases not matched to a gene: 7. The CDR3 region is CASSLSIGQGGTYEQYF. CDR3 nucleotides: TGTGCCAGCAGTTTATCGATAGGACAGGGGGGGACCTACGAGCAGTACTTC.

The chain links TRBV6-2 or TRBV6-3 to TRBJ2-1; 11 bases fit TRBD1. The CDR3 sequence is 16 residues long. V lost 6 bases and J lost 4; bases outside the gene matches: 8. From germline, CDR1 is MNHEY and CDR2 SVGEGT. CDR3 nucleotides: TGTGCCAGCAGCGATAGGGACAGGGGGAGTTACAATGAGCAGTTCTTC. This gives the protein CASSDRDRGSYNEQFF.

The chain has TRBV7-2 and TRBJ1-1; D may be TRBD1 (6 bases). The V gene's germline CDR1 is SGHTA and CDR2 FQGNSA. The CDR3 loop spans 13 amino acids. V lost 5 bases and J lost 7, with 14 bases in between. This CDR3 is CASSPGVPGEAFF. CDR3 sequence (DNA): TGTGCCAGCAGCCCAGGGGTCCCGGGTGAAGCTTTCTTT.

The chain links TRBV15 to TRBJ1-5; unclear D gene. This CDR3 spans 14 amino acids. The ends were cut back, 0 bases at V and 4 bases at J, with 7 bases in the middle. Germline V lookup: CDR1 LNHNV, CDR2 YYDKDF (reference sequence). The CDR3 sequence is CATSRDLSNQPQHF. The CDR3 DNA sequence: TGTGCCACCAGCAGAGATCTCTCTAATCAGCCCCAGCATTTT.

This chain uses TRBV18 with TRBJ1-1; TRBD1 matches 7 bases. Germline CDR1 reads KGHSH; CDR2 reads LQKENI. The CDR3 length is 14 residues. With 5 bases clipped from V and 1 base from J, the junction kept 4 bases outside the gene matches. The CDR3 nucleotides read TGTGCCAGCTCATTACAGGGGAGGAACACTGAAGCTTTCTTT. It translates to CASSLQGRNTEAFF.

This chain uses TRBV4-2 with TRBJ1-1, with TRBD1 as a possible D gene (6 bases). V was shortened by 2 bases and J by 6 bases, with 13 bases between the two germline ends. Germline V gene data show CDR1 as LGHNA and CDR2 as YNFKEQ. The CDR3 runs 14 residues. Here the CDR3 reads CASSQTGSGAEAFF. The CDR3 region has the DNA TGTGCCAGCAGCCAAACAGGGTCGGGCGCTGAAGCTTTCTTT.

The chain joins TRBV6-6 to TRBJ1-2, with 7 bases matching TRBD1. V lost 4 bases to trimming and J lost 2 bases; unmatched junction nucleotides: 7. The CDR3 contains 15 residues. Germline V CDR1 and CDR2: MNHNY, SVGAGI (reference sequence). The CDR3 loop reads CASSSRGGSNYGYTF. CDR3 bases: TGTGCCAGCAGTTCAAGAGGGGGCTCCAACTATGGCTACACCTTC.

The chain is built from TRBV6-5 and TRBJ1-2; a possible D gene is TRBD1 (5 bases). CDR1 is MNHEY, CDR2 SVGAGI, per germline. The CDR3 spans 14 residues. The ends were cut back, 5 bases at V and 8 bases at J, with 18 bases in the middle. DNA for the CDR3: TGTGCCAGCAGTCCTGGGGGGGGGAACGGAGGCTACACCTTC. It yields the protein CASSPGGGNGGYTF.

The chain couples TRBV6-5 to TRBJ2-3; 8 nucleotides line up with TRBD2. The V gene's germline CDR1 is MNHEY and CDR2 SVGAGI. The CDR3 spans 15 residues. V shed 6 bases, J shed 6 bases, and the junction held 11 bases outside the gene matches. CDR3 sequence reads: CASSSRTSSSDTQYF. The CDR3 coding sequence is TGTGCCAGCAGCTCTAGGACTAGCTCAAGCGATACGCAGTATTTT.

The chain uses TRBV21-1 and TRBJ1-2. TRBV21-1 is tagged as a pseudogene. This CDR3 comprises 13 residues. The CDR3 sequence: CASSKVLSYGYTF. For the CDR3, the DNA is TGTGCCAGCAGCAAAGTCCTCTCCTATGGCTACACCTTC.

V and J are TRBV19 and TRBJ2-1, with TRBD2 identical over 11 bases. Trimming removed 2 bases from V and 4 bases from J; junction bases left unmatched: 4. CDR3 size: 16 residues. Germline values: CDR1 LNHDA, CDR2 SQIVND (reference sequence). This CDR3 is CASSITGTSGYNEQFF. Written as DNA, the CDR3 is TGTGCCAGTAGTATAACCGGGACTAGCGGATACAATGAGCAGTTCTTC.

This clone has only a few counts. The chain is built from TRBV18 and TRBJ2-5, with TRBD2 matching over 15 bases. Germline values: CDR1 KGHSH, CDR2 LQKENI. This CDR3 region has 19 residues. J lost 5 bases, V lost 6 bases, and 16 bases had no gene match. This chain's CDR3 is CASSPGLAGGPSLVETQYF. The CDR3 DNA reads TGTGCCAGCTCGCCCGGACTAGCGGGGGGGCCTAGCTTGGTCGAGACCCAGTACTTC.

CDR3 amino acids: CASSRPSGSPDTQYF. The CDR3 DNA is TGTGCCAGCAGCCGGCCCAGCGGGAGTCCAGATACGCAGTATTTT. This rearrangement joins TRBV27 to TRBJ2-3, with TRBD2 identical over 8 bases. This CDR3 has 15 residues. After removal of 6 bases from V and 4 bases from J, the junction contained 9 bases not matched to a gene. Germline V lookup: CDR1 MNHEY, CDR2 SMNVEV (reference sequence).

The chain uses TRBV6-5 and TRBJ2-1, with D unclear. The CDR3 is 10 amino acids. V lost 8 bases to trimming and J lost 7 bases, with 6 bases between them. Germline V lookup: CDR1 MNHEY, CDR2 SVGAGI. DNA of the CDR3: TGTGCCAGCCCCAATAATGAGCAGTTCTTC. The encoded protein is CASPNNEQFF.

This clone showed up just once. This chain uses TRBV28 with TRBJ2-7; 8 nucleotides match TRBD2. The germline V gene has CDR1 MDHEN and CDR2 SYDVKM. With 3 bases clipped from V and 13 bases from J, the junction kept 8 bases outside the gene matches. CDR3 length: 12 residues. The CDR3 is CASSFGQREIYF. The CDR3 bases are TGTGCCAGCAGTTTTGGCCAGCGGGAGATTTACTTC.

This chain joins TRBV18 and TRBJ1-2; 7 bases fit TRBD1. Trimming at V came to 2 bases and at J to 3 bases, leaving 6 bases not matched to a gene. CDR1 and CDR2 (germline): KGHSH, LQKENI. There are 15 residues in the CDR3. The CDR3 nucleotides are TGTGCCAGCTCACCAGAAAGGGGGCCCGACTATGGCTACACCTTC. Translating it yields CASSPERGPDYGYTF.